In this sample, the clone carrying this T cell receptor beta chain turned up many times. Trimming stripped 1 base from V and 4 bases from J, with 10 bases between. The CDR3 covers 14 residues. The germline V gene has CDR1 SGHTA and CDR2 FQGNSA. The sample is drawn from a study of T-cell reconstitution after alpha-beta-depleted transplantation in children. Preparation of the TCRbeta library involved a method that used unique molecular identifiers. Using its own MiXCR run on the PCR reads, TCRdb lists one record per CDR3 protein. The sample lists approximately 210,000 distinct CDR3 sequences; more than 15% were seen once.

The V call is TRBV7-2, the J call TRBJ2-5; no clear D. This receptor was taken from a male patient aged 2-10 years who had a stem cell transplant for acute lymphoblastic leukemia, so the T cells may come from the graft donor. The specimen comprised PBMCs, mostly from graft donor cells, sampled 360 days after TCRalphabeta/CD19-depleted stem cell transplant. As DNA, the CDR3 is TGTGCCAGCAGCTTAGTAAACACGCTAGAGACCCAGTACTTC. Encoded protein: CASSLVNTLETQYF.